This T cell receptor beta chain was captured in a study of CD4 T cells in relation to SARS-CoV-2 and coronaviruses. TCRdb keeps only in-frame clones here, not all; method: immunoSEQ multiplex PCR. The table lists tens of thousands of clones, 60% to 85% of them singletons. Note on this clone: What it binds is not known.

The unexposed donors gave CD4+ T cells in about 2011-2019, prior to COVID-19. After ten to eleven days of culture, CD4+ T cells were isolated. The germline V gene encodes CDR1 MDHEN and CDR2 SYDVKM. The CDR3 has 14 amino acids. Study findings and constraints: Compared with monoreactive clones, crossreactive clones showed significantly weaker SARS-CoV-2 expansion.

V and J are TRBV28 and TRBJ2-2, with 9 bases fitting TRBD2. Material for sequencing was CD4+ T cells from PBMCs, cultured in vitro. The receptor was isolated from a human donor in good health. DNA for the CDR3: TGTGCTCTCGGGCTAGCGGGGCCGACCGGGGAGCTGTTTTTT. Amino acids: CALGLAGPTGELFF.